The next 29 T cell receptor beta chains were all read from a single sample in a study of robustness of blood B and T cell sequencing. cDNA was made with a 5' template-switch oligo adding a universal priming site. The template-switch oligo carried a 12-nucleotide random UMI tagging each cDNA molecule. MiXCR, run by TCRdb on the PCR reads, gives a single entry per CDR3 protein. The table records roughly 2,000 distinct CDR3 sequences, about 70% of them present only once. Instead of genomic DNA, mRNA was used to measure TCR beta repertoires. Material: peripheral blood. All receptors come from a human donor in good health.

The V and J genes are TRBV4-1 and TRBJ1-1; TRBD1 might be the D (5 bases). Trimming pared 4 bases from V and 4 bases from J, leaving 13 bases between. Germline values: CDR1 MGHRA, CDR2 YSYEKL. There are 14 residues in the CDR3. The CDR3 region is CASSPPGTATEAFF. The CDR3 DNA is TGCGCCAGCAGCCCACCCGGGACGGCCACTGAAGCTTTCTTT.

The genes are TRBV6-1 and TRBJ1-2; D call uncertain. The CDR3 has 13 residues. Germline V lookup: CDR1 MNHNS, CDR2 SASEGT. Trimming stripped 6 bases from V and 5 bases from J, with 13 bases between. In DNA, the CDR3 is TGTGCCAGCAGCCCGACCTTAGTATATGGCTACACCTTC. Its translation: CASSPTLVYGYTF.

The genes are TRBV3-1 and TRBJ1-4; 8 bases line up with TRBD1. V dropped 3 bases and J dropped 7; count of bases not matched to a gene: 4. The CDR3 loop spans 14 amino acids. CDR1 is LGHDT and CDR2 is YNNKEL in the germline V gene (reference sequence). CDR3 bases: TGTGCCAGCAGCCATTCGACAGGGGCTGAAAAACTGTTTTTT. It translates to CASSHSTGAEKLFF.

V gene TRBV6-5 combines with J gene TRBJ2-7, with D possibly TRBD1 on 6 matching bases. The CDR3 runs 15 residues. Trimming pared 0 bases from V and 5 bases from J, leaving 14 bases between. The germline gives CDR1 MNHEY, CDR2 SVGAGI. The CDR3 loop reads CASSYSRDTRDEQYF. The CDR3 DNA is TGTGCCAGCAGTTACTCCCGGGACACAAGGGACGAGCAGTACTTC.

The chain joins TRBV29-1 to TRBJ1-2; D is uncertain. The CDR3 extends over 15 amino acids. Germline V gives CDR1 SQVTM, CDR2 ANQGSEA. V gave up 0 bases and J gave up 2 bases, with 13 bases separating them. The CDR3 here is CSVEDLVSYNYGYTF. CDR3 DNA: TGCAGCGTTGAAGACCTGGTATCCTACAACTATGGCTACACCTTC.

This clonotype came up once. CDR3 nucleotides: TGCAGCGTCCCTCTAGGACAGGGAAACACCGGGGAGCTGTTTTTT. Translated: CSVPLGQGNTGELFF. V usage is TRBV29-1 and J usage is TRBJ2-2; TRBD1 agrees at 8 bases. J gave up 2 bases and V 6 bases, and 8 bases lay outside the gene matches. From germline, CDR1 is SQVTM and CDR2 ANQGSEA. The CDR3 length is 15 residues.

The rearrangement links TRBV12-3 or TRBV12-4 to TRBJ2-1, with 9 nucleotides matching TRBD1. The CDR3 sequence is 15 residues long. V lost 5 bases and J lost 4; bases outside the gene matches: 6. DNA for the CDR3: TGTGCCAGCAGTACGACCGGGACAGGGTACAATGAGCAGTTCTTC. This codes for CASSTTGTGYNEQFF.

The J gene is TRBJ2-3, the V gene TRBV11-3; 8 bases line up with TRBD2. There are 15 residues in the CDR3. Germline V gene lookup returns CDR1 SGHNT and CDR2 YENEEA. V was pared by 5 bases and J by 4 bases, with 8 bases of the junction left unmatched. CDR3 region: CASSPWDSGADTQYF. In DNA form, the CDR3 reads TGTGCCAGCAGCCCCTGGGATAGCGGGGCAGATACGCAGTATTTT. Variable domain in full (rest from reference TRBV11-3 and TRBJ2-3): EAGVVQSPRYKIIEKKQPVAFWCNPISGHNTLYWYLQNLGQGPELLIRYENEEAVDDSQLPKDRFSAERLKGVDSTLKIQPAELGDSAVYLCASSPWDSGADTQYFGPGTRLTVL.

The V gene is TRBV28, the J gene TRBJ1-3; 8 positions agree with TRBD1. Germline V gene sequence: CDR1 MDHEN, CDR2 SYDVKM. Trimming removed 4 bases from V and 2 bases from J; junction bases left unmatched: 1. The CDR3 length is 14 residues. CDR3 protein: CASSSGGAGNTIYF. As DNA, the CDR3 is TGTGCCAGCAGTTCAGGGGGCGCTGGAAACACCATATATTTT.

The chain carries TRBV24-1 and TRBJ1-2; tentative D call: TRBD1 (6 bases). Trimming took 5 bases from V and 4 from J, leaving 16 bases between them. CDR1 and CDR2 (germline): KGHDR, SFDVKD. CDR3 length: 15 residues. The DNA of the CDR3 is TGTGCCACCAGTGCACAGTCAGGGGATTTCTATGGCTACACCTTC. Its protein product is CATSAQSGDFYGYTF.

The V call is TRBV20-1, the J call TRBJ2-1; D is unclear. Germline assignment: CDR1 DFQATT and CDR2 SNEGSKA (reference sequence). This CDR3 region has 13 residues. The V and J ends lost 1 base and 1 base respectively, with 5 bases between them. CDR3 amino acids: CSARGLSYNEQFF. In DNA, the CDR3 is TGCAGTGCTAGAGGGCTTTCCTACAATGAGCAGTTCTTC.

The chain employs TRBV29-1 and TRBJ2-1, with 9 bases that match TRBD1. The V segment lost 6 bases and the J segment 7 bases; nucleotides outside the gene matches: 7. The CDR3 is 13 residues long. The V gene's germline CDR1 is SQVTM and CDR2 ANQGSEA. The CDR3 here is CSVRDRVQNEQFF. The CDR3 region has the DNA TGCAGCGTAAGGGACAGGGTCCAGAATGAGCAGTTCTTC.

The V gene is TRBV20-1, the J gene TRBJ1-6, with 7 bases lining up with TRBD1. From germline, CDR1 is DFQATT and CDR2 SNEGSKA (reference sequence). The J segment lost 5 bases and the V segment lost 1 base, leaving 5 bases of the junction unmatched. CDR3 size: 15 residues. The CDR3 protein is CSARAGTANNSPLHF. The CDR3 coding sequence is TGCAGTGCTAGAGCCGGGACAGCAAATAATTCACCCCTCCACTTT.

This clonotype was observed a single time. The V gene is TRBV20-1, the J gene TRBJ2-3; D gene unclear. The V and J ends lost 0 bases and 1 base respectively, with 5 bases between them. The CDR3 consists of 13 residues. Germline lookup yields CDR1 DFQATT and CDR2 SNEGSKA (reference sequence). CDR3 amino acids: CSARDRRTDTQYF. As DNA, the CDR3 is TGCAGTGCTAGAGATCGGCGCACAGATACGCAGTATTTT.

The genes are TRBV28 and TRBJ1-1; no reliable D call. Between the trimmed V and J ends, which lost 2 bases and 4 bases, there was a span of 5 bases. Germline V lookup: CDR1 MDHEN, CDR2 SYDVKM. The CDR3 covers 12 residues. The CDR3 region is CASSLGTTEAFF. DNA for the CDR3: TGTGCCAGCAGTTTAGGTACCACTGAAGCTTTCTTT.

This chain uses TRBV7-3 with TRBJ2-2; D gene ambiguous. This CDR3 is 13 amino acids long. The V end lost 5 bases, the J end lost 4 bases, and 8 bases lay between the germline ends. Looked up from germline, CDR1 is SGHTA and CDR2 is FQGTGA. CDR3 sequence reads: CASSPGVTGELFF. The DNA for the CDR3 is TGTGCCAGCAGCCCCGGCGTCACCGGGGAGCTGTTTTTT.

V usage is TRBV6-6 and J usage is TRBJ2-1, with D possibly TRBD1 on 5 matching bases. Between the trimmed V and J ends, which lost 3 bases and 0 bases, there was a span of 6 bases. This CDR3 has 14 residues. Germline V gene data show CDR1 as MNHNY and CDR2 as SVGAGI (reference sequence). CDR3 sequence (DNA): TGTGCCAGCAGTTATACAGGCTCCTACAATGAGCAGTTCTTC. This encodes CASSYTGSYNEQFF.

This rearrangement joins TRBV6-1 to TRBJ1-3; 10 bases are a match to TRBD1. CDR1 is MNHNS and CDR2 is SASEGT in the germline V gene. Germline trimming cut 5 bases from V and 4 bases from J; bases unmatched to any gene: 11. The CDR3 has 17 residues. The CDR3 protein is CASSTLTGGAKGNTIYF. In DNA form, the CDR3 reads TGTGCCAGCAGTACCCTGACAGGGGGCGCGAAAGGAAACACCATATATTTT.

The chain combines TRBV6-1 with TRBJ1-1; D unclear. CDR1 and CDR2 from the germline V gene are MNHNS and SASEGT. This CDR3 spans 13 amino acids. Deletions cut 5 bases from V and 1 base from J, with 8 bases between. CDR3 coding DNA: TGTGCCAGCAGTCGTGAGGGGAACACTGAAGCTTTCTTT. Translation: CASSREGNTEAFF.

This CDR3 reads CSVKGTDKNSPLHF. CDR3 DNA sequence: TGCAGCGTGAAAGGGACAGACAAAAATTCACCCCTCCACTTT. V usage is TRBV29-1 and J usage is TRBJ1-6, with 7 bases aligning to TRBD1. V shed 6 bases and J 7 bases; nucleotides not matched to a gene: 9. Germline CDR1 reads SQVTM; CDR2 reads ANQGSEA. The CDR3 totals 14 residues.

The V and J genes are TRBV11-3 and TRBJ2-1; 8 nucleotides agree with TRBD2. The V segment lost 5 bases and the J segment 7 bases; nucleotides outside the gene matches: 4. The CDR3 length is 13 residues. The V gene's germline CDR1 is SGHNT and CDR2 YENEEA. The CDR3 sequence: CASSPGLANEQFF. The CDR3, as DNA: TGTGCCAGCAGCCCCGGACTAGCTAATGAGCAGTTCTTC.

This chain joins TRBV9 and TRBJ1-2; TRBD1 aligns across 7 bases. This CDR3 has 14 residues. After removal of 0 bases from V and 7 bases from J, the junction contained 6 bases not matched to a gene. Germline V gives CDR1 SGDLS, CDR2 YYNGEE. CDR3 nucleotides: TGTGCCAGCAGCGTAGATCACAGGGGCTCTGGCTACACCTTC. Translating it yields CASSVDHRGSGYTF.

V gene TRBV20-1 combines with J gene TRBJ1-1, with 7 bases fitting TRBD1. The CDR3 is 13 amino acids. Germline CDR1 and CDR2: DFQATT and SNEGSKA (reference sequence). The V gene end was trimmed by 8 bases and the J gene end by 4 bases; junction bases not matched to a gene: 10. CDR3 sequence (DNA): TGCAGTAGCACAGGGGTAGACGGCACTGAAGCTTTCTTT. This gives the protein CSSTGVDGTEAFF.

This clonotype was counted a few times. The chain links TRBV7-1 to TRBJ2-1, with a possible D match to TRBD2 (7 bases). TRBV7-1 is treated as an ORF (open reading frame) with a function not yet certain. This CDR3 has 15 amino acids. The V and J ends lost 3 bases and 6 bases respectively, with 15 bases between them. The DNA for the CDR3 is TGTGCCAGCAGCTCCTGGGGGGGGCAGGGCAATGAGCAGTTCTTC. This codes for CASSSWGGQGNEQFF.

Here the CDR3 DNA reads TGTGCCAGCAGCCCCGGAGGGACAGAGGTATCAAATTCACCCCTCCACTTT. Amino acid sequence: CASSPGGTEVSNSPLHF. J is TRBJ1-6 and V is TRBV5-4, with 7 bases identical to TRBD1. V trimming: 4 bases; J trimming: 7 bases; junction bases outside the gene matches: 14. The CDR3 loop spans 17 amino acids. Germline V gene lookup returns CDR1 SGHNT and CDR2 YYREEE (reference sequence).

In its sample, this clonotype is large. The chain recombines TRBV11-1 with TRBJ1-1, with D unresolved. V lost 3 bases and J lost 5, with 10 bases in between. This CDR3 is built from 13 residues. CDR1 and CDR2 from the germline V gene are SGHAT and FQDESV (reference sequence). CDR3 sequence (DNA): TGTGCCAGCAGCTTTCGGACGGGGACTGAAGCTTTCTTT. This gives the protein CASSFRTGTEAFF.

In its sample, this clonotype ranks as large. As DNA, the CDR3 is TGTGCCACCAGTGACTGTGGACCTGAGCGGATATGCAATCAGCCCCAGCATTTT. Amino acid sequence: CATSDCGPERICNQPQHF. The chain employs TRBV24-1 and TRBJ1-5; D is uncertain. The germline V gene encodes CDR1 KGHDR and CDR2 SFDVKD. The CDR3 is 18 residues long. V shed 4 bases and J shed 2 bases, with 20 bases lying between them.

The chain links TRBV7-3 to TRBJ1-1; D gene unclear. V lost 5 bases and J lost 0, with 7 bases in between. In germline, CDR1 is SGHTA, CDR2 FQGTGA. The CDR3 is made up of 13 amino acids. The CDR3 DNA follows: TGTGCCAGCAGCCTTGATATGAACACTGAAGCTTTCTTT. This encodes CASSLDMNTEAFF. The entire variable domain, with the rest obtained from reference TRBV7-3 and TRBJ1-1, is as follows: GAGVSQTPSNKVTEKGKYVELRCDPISGHTALYWYRQSLGQGPEFLIYFQGTGAADDSGLPNDRFFAVRPEGSVSTLKIQRTERGDSAVYLCASSLDMNTEAFFGQGTRLTVV.

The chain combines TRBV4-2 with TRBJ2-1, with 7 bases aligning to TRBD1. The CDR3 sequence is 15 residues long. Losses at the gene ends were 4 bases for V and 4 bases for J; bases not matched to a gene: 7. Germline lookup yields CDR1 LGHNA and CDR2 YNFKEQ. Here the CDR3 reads CASSPGQVPYNEQFF. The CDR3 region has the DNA TGTGCCAGCAGCCCCGGACAGGTACCATACAATGAGCAGTTCTTC.